The 31 T cell receptor beta chains given below trace back to one sample, sequenced in a study of OX40 agonist ivuxolimab in advanced cancers. The library was obtained by the immunoSEQ multiplex PCR assay. TCRdb's version of the immuneACCESS table is confined to in-frame rearrangements and falls short of the full clone set. An unresolved V gene accounts for under half of the shortfall where checked; the remainder is of unknown origin. This sample has around 20,000 clones in its table, and roughly 74% of those were observed once. The ten largest clones add up to about a quarter of the sample. The material was CD4+ or CD8+ T cells sorted from blood, obtained in a trial of the OX40 agonist ivuxolimab. The receptors here all came from an adult with an advanced solid tumor such as melanoma, head and neck, liver or kidney cancer.

The chain joins TRBV5-6 to TRBJ2-2; 9 bases fit TRBD1. The CDR3 covers 15 residues. Trimming cost V 0 bases and J 5 bases; bases outside gene matches: 2. Per germline, CDR1 SGHDT and CDR2 YYEEEE. DNA for the CDR3: TGTGCCAGCAGCTTGGATGGACAGGGGACCGGGGAGCTGTTTTTT. It yields the protein CASSLDGQGTGELFF.

The J gene is TRBJ2-1, the V gene TRBV27; unclear D gene. V lost 0 bases to trimming and J lost 2 bases, with 5 bases between them. The CDR3 totals 14 residues. Germline CDR1 reads MNHEY; CDR2 reads SMNVEV (reference sequence). The CDR3 DNA follows: TGTGCCAGCAGTTTATCTGGAACCTACAATGAGCAGTTCTTC. It yields the protein CASSLSGTYNEQFF.

The chain recombines TRBV29-1 with TRBJ2-1, with D perhaps TRBD1 or TRBD2 (5 bases each). The length of the CDR3 is 12 residues. V lost 2 bases and J lost 8, with 10 bases in between. The V gene's germline CDR1 is SQVTM and CDR2 ANQGSEA. In DNA, the CDR3 is TGCAGCGTTGAATCGGGGCCCGATGAGCAGTTCTTC. Its protein is CSVESGPDEQFF.

The chain is built from TRBV28 and TRBJ2-1; 7 nucleotides line up with TRBD2. There are 15 residues in the CDR3. Germline V gives CDR1 MDHEN, CDR2 SYDVKM. J was trimmed by 9 bases and V by 1 base; bases with no gene match: 9. In nucleotides, the CDR3 is TGTGCCAGCAGTTTATTGGGGGAGGGCCTGGGTGAGCAGTTCTTC. It yields the protein CASSLLGEGLGEQFF.

J is TRBJ2-2 and V is TRBV7-9, with TRBD1 as a possible D gene (6 bases). In germline, CDR1 is SEHNR, CDR2 FQNEAQ (reference sequence). This CDR3 spans 17 amino acids. V lost 5 bases, J lost 3 bases, and 19 bases lay in between. Here the CDR3 reads CASSRTRTAVDTGELFF. CDR3 bases: TGTGCCAGCAGCCGAACACGGACAGCCGTGGACACCGGGGAGCTGTTTTTT.

The chain couples TRBV11-2 to TRBJ2-1; D remains ambiguous. V lost 7 bases, J lost 5 bases, and 15 bases lay in between. Germline lookup yields CDR1 SGHAT and CDR2 FQNNGV. The CDR3 contains 14 residues. The CDR3 sequence: CASTLRVSHNEQFF. CDR3 coding DNA: TGTGCCAGCACCCTTAGGGTGAGCCACAATGAGCAGTTCTTC.

This rearrangement joins TRBV28 to TRBJ2-7, with 7 bases matching TRBD1. CDR1 is MDHEN and CDR2 is SYDVKM in the germline V gene. V trimming: 6 bases; J trimming: 2 bases; junction bases outside the gene matches: 10. CDR3 length equals 15 residues. CDR3 coding DNA: TGTGCCAGCAGCCCTTTCTTGGACAGGCCCTACGAGCAGTACTTC. Its translation: CASSPFLDRPYEQYF.

V is TRBV19 and J is TRBJ2-2; D perhaps matches TRBD2 (6 bases). CDR3 length: 14 residues. The germline gives CDR1 LNHDA, CDR2 SQIVND (reference sequence). V was shortened by 3 bases and J by 7 bases, with 12 bases between the two germline ends. For the CDR3, the DNA is TGTGCCAGTAGTATCGCGGGGAGCAGCGGGGAGCTGTTTTTT. It specifies CASSIAGSSGELFF.

In its sample, this clone was seen a few times. J is TRBJ1-3 and V is TRBV7-9; 8 bases match TRBD1. Germline-derived CDR1 and CDR2 are SEHNR and FQNEAQ (reference sequence). The CDR3 is 15 residues long. With 4 bases clipped from V and 6 bases from J, the junction kept 8 bases outside the gene matches. DNA of the CDR3: TGTGCCAGCAGCTCGCCGACAGGGGAGGCAAACACCATATATTTT. Translation gives CASSSPTGEANTIYF.

The chain couples TRBV6-1 to TRBJ2-3; D is unclear. This CDR3 is 12 amino acids long. Germline values: CDR1 MNHNS, CDR2 SASEGT. The V and J ends lost 1 base and 4 bases respectively, with 3 bases between them. This chain's CDR3 is CASSEDADTQYF. The CDR3 coding sequence is TGTGCCAGCAGTGAAGATGCAGATACGCAGTATTTT.

CDR3 loop: CASRLSSGSGNEQFF. DNA for the CDR3: TGTGCCAGCAGACTGTCTAGCGGGAGTGGGAATGAGCAGTTCTTC. This chain connects TRBV7-6 to TRBJ2-1; 10 bases align to TRBD2. The V gene's germline CDR1 is SGHVS and CDR2 FNYEAQ. V dropped 6 bases and J dropped 7; count of bases not matched to a gene: 9. The CDR3 runs to 15 residues.

This clone came up once. The V and J genes are TRBV5-5 and TRBJ1-2; a weak D match, TRBD1 (6 bases). The CDR3 runs to 14 residues. Trimming removed 4 bases at V and 4 bases at J, with 14 bases between. Germline CDR1 is SGHKS and CDR2 is YYEKEE (reference sequence). The CDR3 sequence is CASSTGLEGYGYTF. For the CDR3, the DNA is TGTGCCAGCAGCACAGGGTTGGAGGGCTATGGCTACACCTTC. Filled out from reference TRBV5-5 and TRBJ1-2, the complete variable domain reads DAGVTQSPTHLIKTRGQQVTLRCSPISGHKSVSWYQQVLGQGPQFIFQYYEKEERGRGNFPDRFSARQFPNYSSELNVNALLLGDSALYLCASSTGLEGYGYTFGSGTRLTVV.

The gene calls are TRBV4-1 and TRBJ2-1; 7 nucleotides align to TRBD1. Germline V CDR1 and CDR2: MGHRA, YSYEKL. The CDR3 runs to 16 residues. Trimming cost V 4 bases and J 5 bases; bases outside gene matches: 11. CDR3 sequence (DNA): TGCGCCAGCAGCCGGAGCTCCGGGACAGTCAACAATGAGCAGTTCTTC. Translated: CASSRSSGTVNNEQFF.

The chain has TRBV9 and TRBJ2-1; 9 bases agree with TRBD2. Germline CDR1 reads SGDLS; CDR2 reads YYNGEE. Trimming cost V 0 bases and J 9 bases; bases outside gene matches: 7. The CDR3 is 15 residues long. The chain's CDR3 is CASSVDLSGGSEQFF. DNA of the CDR3: TGTGCCAGCAGCGTAGATCTAAGCGGGGGGAGTGAGCAGTTCTTC.

In its sample, this clone ranks as medium-sized. The chain employs TRBV4-2 and TRBJ1-4; D is undetermined. Germline V gene lookup returns CDR1 LGHNA and CDR2 YNFKEQ. The CDR3 is made up of 14 amino acids. Trimming cost V 0 bases and J 7 bases, with 9 bases left between them. CDR3 DNA: TGTGCCAGCAGCCAAGACTTGATGAGTGAAAAACTGTTTTTT. Translation gives CASSQDLMSEKLFF.

V gene TRBV7-6 combines with J gene TRBJ2-7; a possible D gene is TRBD1 (5 bases). CDR3 length: 13 amino acids. CDR1 SGHVS and CDR2 FNYEAQ come from the germline V gene. V lost 5 bases and J lost 6, with 14 bases in between. As DNA, the CDR3 is TGTGCCAGCAGCCTTACAGGCCCGGGCGAGCAGTACTTC. Protein product: CASSLTGPGEQYF.

The rearrangement joins TRBV19 to TRBJ1-2; tentatively, D is TRBD1 (6 bases). CDR3 size: 17 residues. V lost 3 bases to trimming and J lost 4 bases, with 21 bases between them. Germline CDR1 LNHDA, CDR2 SQIVND (reference sequence). The CDR3 reads CASSILEGTLTAYGYTF. The CDR3 DNA is TGTGCCAGTAGTATTCTCGAAGGGACACTGACGGCCTATGGCTACACCTTC.

In DNA form, the CDR3 reads TGTGCCAGTAGTATGGGGGAGGGAGATCAGCCCCAGCATTTT. It codes for CASSMGEGDQPQHF. This chain connects TRBV19 to TRBJ1-5; a possible D gene is TRBD1 (5 bases). Per germline, CDR1 LNHDA and CDR2 SQIVND (reference sequence). V was clipped by 3 bases and J by 5 bases, with 11 bases between them. The CDR3 is made up of 14 amino acids.

The chain combines TRBV6-5 with TRBJ2-7, with D perhaps being TRBD1 or TRBD2 (5 bases each). The germline V gene has CDR1 MNHEY and CDR2 SVGAGI. Trimming left V 5 bases short and J 3 bases short, with 11 bases between. The CDR3 is 13 amino acids. Here the CDR3 DNA reads TGTGCCAGCAGTATCGGGGCGCGCTACGAGCAGTACTTC. This translates into CASSIGARYEQYF.

This chain links TRBV7-8 with TRBJ2-7; no firm D call. Germline V gene sequence: CDR1 SGHVS, CDR2 FQNEAQ. V lost 3 bases and J 4 bases, leaving 7 bases between the germline ends. The CDR3 sequence is 12 residues long. CDR3 DNA sequence: TGTGCCAGCAGCTTTACCCGATACGAGCAGTACTTC. Translated, it gives CASSFTRYEQYF.

This sequence joins TRBV4-1 and TRBJ2-2, with a weak D call TRBD2 (5 bases). Trimming cost V 4 bases and J 0 bases, with 15 bases left between them. The CDR3 length is 17 residues. Looked up from germline, CDR1 is MGHRA and CDR2 is YSYEKL. CDR3 coding DNA: TGCGCCAGCAGCCCCTACACTAGTTTCTCGAACACCGGGGAGCTGTTTTTT. Translation gives CASSPYTSFSNTGELFF.

The chain links TRBV4-1 to TRBJ1-3; no reliable D call. Trimming took off 1 base at V and 0 bases at J, with 13 bases between the two ends. This CDR3 region has 17 residues. Per the germline V gene, CDR1 is MGHRA and CDR2 is YSYEKL. CDR3 protein: CASSQAPGRGSGNTIYF. The CDR3 coding sequence is TGCGCCAGCAGCCAAGCCCCCGGACGGGGCTCTGGAAACACCATATATTTT.

This sequence joins TRBV6-5 and TRBJ2-1; 9 nucleotides agree with TRBD1. Trimming took 4 bases from V and 4 from J; bases not matched to a gene: 2. The CDR3 is made up of 14 amino acids. Germline V gene sequence: CDR1 MNHEY, CDR2 SVGAGI. The CDR3 DNA reads as TGTGCCAGCAGTTCACAGGGGGCGTACAATGAGCAGTTCTTC. As protein: CASSSQGAYNEQFF.

This clone was counted a few times. V gene TRBV7-9 combines with J gene TRBJ2-1; the D is unclear. Trimming cost V 1 base and J 10 bases, with 2 bases left between them. This CDR3 has 10 amino acids. Per germline, CDR1 SEHNR and CDR2 FQNEAQ (reference sequence). CDR3 nucleotides: TGTGCCAGCAGCTTAGGGGAGCAGTTCTTC. This sequence encodes CASSLGEQFF. The whole variable domain, filled in from reference TRBV7-9 and TRBJ2-1, reads DTGVSQNPRHKITKRGQNVTFRCDPISEHNRLYWYRQTLGQGPEFLTYFQNEAQLEKSRLLSDRFSAERPKGSFSTLEIQRTEQGDSAMYLCASSLGEQFFGPGTRLTVL.

This sequence joins TRBV27 and TRBJ2-1, with D tentatively TRBD2 (6 bases). Germline assignment: CDR1 MNHEY and CDR2 SMNVEV (reference sequence). This CDR3 is 14 amino acids long. Deletions cut 0 bases from V and 7 bases from J, with 10 bases between. CDR3 sequence reads: CASSLSLSGNEQFF. The CDR3 region has the DNA TGTGCCAGCAGTTTATCGTTAAGCGGGAATGAGCAGTTCTTC.

This sequence joins TRBV7-8 and TRBJ2-7, with D perhaps TRBD2 (6 bases). CDR1 SGHVS and CDR2 FQNEAQ come from the germline V gene. CDR3 length: 16 amino acids. The germline V and J ends were trimmed by 1 base and 2 bases, with 15 bases remaining between them. CDR3: CASSLVDPAGAYEQYF. The CDR3 DNA reads TGTGCCAGCAGCTTAGTCGATCCAGCGGGCGCCTACGAGCAGTACTTC.

The rearrangement uses TRBV7-9 and TRBJ1-4; the D is unclear. V lost 5 bases and J lost 3, with 13 bases in between. Per the germline V gene, CDR1 is SEHNR and CDR2 is FQNEAQ (reference sequence). This CDR3 contains 15 residues. This CDR3 reads CASSPQESANEKLFF. The CDR3 nucleotides are TGTGCCAGCAGCCCCCAGGAGTCGGCTAATGAAAAACTGTTTTTT.

The J gene is TRBJ2-7, the V gene TRBV7-6, with a weak D call TRBD1 (6 bases). CDR3 size: 15 residues. The V end was cut by 4 bases, the J end by 0 bases, with 13 bases between. Germline loops: CDR1 SGHVS, CDR2 FNYEAQ. CDR3 loop: CASSYRTVSSYEQYF. The DNA for the CDR3 is TGTGCCAGCAGCTACAGGACAGTTAGCTCCTACGAGCAGTACTTC.

The V and J genes are TRBV9 and TRBJ2-1; D is undetermined. V lost 0 bases to trimming and J lost 6 bases, with 4 bases between them. The CDR3 contains 12 residues. Germline CDR1 is SGDLS and CDR2 is YYNGEE. CDR3 DNA sequence: TGTGCCAGCAGCGTAGGTAGCAATGAGCAGTTCTTC. It yields the protein CASSVGSNEQFF.

The V gene is TRBV2, the J gene TRBJ2-1; D ambiguous. Trimming stripped 5 bases from V and 6 bases from J, with 5 bases between. The CDR3 extends over 11 amino acids. Germline lookup yields CDR1 SNHLY and CDR2 FYNNEI. The CDR3 protein is CASSPRNEQFF. DNA for the CDR3: TGTGCCAGCAGTCCTCGCAATGAGCAGTTCTTC.

J is TRBJ2-1 and V is TRBV9, with D unresolved. V was trimmed by 3 bases and J by 9 bases, leaving 10 bases between them. The CDR3 has 12 amino acids. Germline assignment: CDR1 SGDLS and CDR2 YYNGEE. The CDR3 sequence is CASSEDDGEQFF. The CDR3 nucleotides read TGTGCCAGCAGCGAGGACGATGGTGAGCAGTTCTTC.